Presented here are 24 T cell receptor beta chains from one specimen sequenced in a study of blood T cell repertoires in COVID-19. Clones were sequenced by immunoSEQ multiplex PCR, and TCRdb holds only the in-frame ones, with some missing. Among 150,000 to 200,000 clones listed, more than 65% were seen once. The sequenced sample consisted of peripheral blood. These receptors came from a human donor with acute or convalescent COVID-19. The donor label of this sample is uncertain.

The CDR3 loop is CASSQVTGAETQYF. CDR3 in DNA: TGTGCCAGCTCGCAGGTAACAGGGGCGGAGACCCAGTACTTC. V is TRBV19 and J is TRBJ2-5; TRBD1 agrees at 7 bases. From germline, CDR1 is LNHDA and CDR2 SQIVND (reference sequence). V shed 9 bases, J shed 5 bases, and the junction held 12 bases outside the gene matches. The CDR3 is 14 amino acids.

V and J are TRBV10-3 and TRBJ2-5; TRBD2 matches 9 bases. The CDR3 runs to 15 residues. Trimming removed 5 bases from V and 2 bases from J; junction bases left unmatched: 6. Germline V gene lookup returns CDR1 ENHRY and CDR2 SYGVKD. The CDR3 DNA reads as TGTGCCATCAGTAAAGCGGGGGGAGGGCAAGAGACCCAGTACTTC. This translates into CAISKAGGGQETQYF.

This clone was found once. The J gene is TRBJ1-2, the V gene TRBV5-6, with D hard to call. In germline, CDR1 is SGHDT, CDR2 YYEEEE. This CDR3 contains 14 residues. Between the trimmed V and J ends, which lost 0 bases and 2 bases, there was a span of 8 bases. The CDR3 sequence: CASSLGVRNYGYTF. In nucleotides, the CDR3 is TGTGCCAGCAGCTTGGGAGTCCGGAACTATGGCTACACCTTC.

This clone has just a few counts. The CDR3 reads CASSLRQNSPLHF. CDR3 DNA sequence: TGTGCCAGCAGCCTCCGACAGAATTCACCCCTCCACTTT. The V call is TRBV3-1 (or the pseudogene TRBV3-2), the J call TRBJ1-6; perhaps TRBD1 as D (5 bases). V was pared by 4 bases and J by 7 bases, with 8 bases between. This CDR3 is 13 amino acids long. CDR1 LGHDT and CDR2 YNNKEL come from the germline V gene (reference sequence).

This rearrangement joins TRBV5-1 to TRBJ2-1; D gene uncertain. Germline V gene data show CDR1 as SGHRS and CDR2 as YFSETQ. This CDR3 has 13 amino acids. The V end was cut by 4 bases, the J end by 8 bases, with 13 bases between. CDR3 in amino acids: CASSQPSSDEQFF. CDR3 coding DNA: TGCGCCAGCAGCCAGCCAAGCAGCGATGAGCAGTTCTTC.

V gene TRBV11-3 combines with J gene TRBJ1-4; a weak D match, TRBD1 (6 bases). The CDR3 sequence is 18 residues long. The germline V gene encodes CDR1 SGHNT and CDR2 YENEEA. The germline V and J ends were trimmed by 0 bases and 5 bases, with 19 bases remaining between them. CDR3 bases: TGTGCCAGCAGCTTAGACTTACTTTACCGGGACACCAATGAAAAACTGTTTTTT. Translating it yields CASSLDLLYRDTNEKLFF.

As regards this clone: Other DNA sequences within the sample encode an identical CDR3. The rearrangement uses TRBV29-1 and TRBJ2-1, with 12 bases fitting TRBD2. This CDR3 comprises 14 residues. Germline-derived CDR1 and CDR2 are SQVTM and ANQGSEA. Losses at the gene ends were 6 bases for V and 8 bases for J; bases not matched to a gene: 8. CDR3 region: CSVPGLAGRDEQFF. In nucleotides, the CDR3 is TGCAGCGTCCCGGGACTAGCGGGTAGAGATGAGCAGTTCTTC.

The chain combines TRBV6-5 with TRBJ1-5; D gene ambiguous. V lost 7 bases, J lost 6 bases, and 13 bases lay in between. CDR3 size: 13 residues. Germline CDR1 MNHEY, CDR2 SVGAGI. As DNA, the CDR3 is TGTGCCAGCAAGGAGGGCCTTCTTCAGCCCCAGCATTTT. Protein: CASKEGLLQPQHF.

The gene calls are TRBV9 and TRBJ2-5; no reliable D call. V was pared by 0 bases and J by 2 bases, with 5 bases between. This CDR3 region has 13 residues. Per the germline V gene, CDR1 is SGDLS and CDR2 is YYNGEE. The CDR3 sequence: CASSVDQQETQYF. The CDR3 bases are TGTGCCAGCAGCGTAGACCAGCAAGAGACCCAGTACTTC.

This chain uses TRBV30 with TRBJ1-5; a possible D gene is TRBD1 (6 bases). The CDR3 has 15 residues. Germline V gene sequence: CDR1 GTSNPN, CDR2 SVGIG (reference sequence). V was cut by 0 bases and J by 5 bases, with 14 bases left in between. In DNA, the CDR3 is TGTGCCTGGAGTGTACCGGGCAGGGGAGATCAGCCCCAGCATTTT. As protein: CAWSVPGRGDQPQHF. Full variable domain (rest looked up from reference TRBV30 and TRBJ1-5): SQTIHQWPATLVQPVGSPLSLECTVEGTSNPNLYWYRQAAGRGLQLLFYSVGIGQISSEVPQNLSASRPQDRQFILSSKKLLLSDSGFYLCAWSVPGRGDQPQHFGDGTRLSIL.

This chain uses TRBV2 with TRBJ2-3; 7 bases are a match to TRBD2. The V segment lost 4 bases and the J segment 2 bases; nucleotides outside the gene matches: 3. The CDR3 extends over 14 amino acids. CDR1 and CDR2 from the germline V gene are SNHLY and FYNNEI. In DNA, the CDR3 is TGTGCCAGCAGTGGGGGACTATCCACAGATACGCAGTATTTT. Its protein is CASSGGLSTDTQYF.

Here the CDR3 DNA reads TGTGCCAGCAGTGTACAGGGGGGGGCCCAGTACTTC. Protein: CASSVQGGAQYF. The chain is built from TRBV2 and TRBJ2-5, with D possibly being TRBD1 (8 bases). This CDR3 contains 12 residues. Germline assignment: CDR1 SNHLY and CDR2 FYNNEI. Trimming took 4 bases from V and 9 from J, leaving 12 bases between them.

A few counts support this clone. The rearrangement uses TRBV9 and TRBJ1-5; 8 bases are shared with TRBD1. V shed 3 bases and J 3 bases; nucleotides not matched to a gene: 2. The CDR3 is made up of 14 amino acids. Germline V gene lookup returns CDR1 SGDLS and CDR2 YYNGEE. CDR3 sequence reads: CASSGQGYNQPQHF. The CDR3 DNA is TGTGCCAGCAGCGGACAGGGGTACAATCAGCCCCAGCATTTT.

The chain carries TRBV29-1 and TRBJ1-2; no definite D call. The V end was cut by 6 bases, the J end by 1 base, with 6 bases between. The CDR3 contains 11 residues. CDR1 is SQVTM and CDR2 is ANQGSEA in the germline V gene. The CDR3 protein is CSVGGNYGYTF. The CDR3, as DNA: TGCAGCGTCGGAGGTAACTATGGCTACACCTTC.

This chain connects TRBV5-1 to TRBJ2-3, with TRBD1 as a possible D gene (5 bases). Germline V gene sequence: CDR1 SGHRS, CDR2 YFSETQ. The germline V and J ends were trimmed by 4 bases and 0 bases, with 12 bases remaining between them. The CDR3 runs 15 residues. The CDR3 DNA sequence: TGCGCCAGCAGCCCAAGACAGTTTAGCACAGATACGCAGTATTTT. Protein: CASSPRQFSTDTQYF. Supplemented by reference TRBV5-1 and TRBJ2-3, the full variable domain reads KAGVTQTPRYLIKTRGQQVTLSCSPISGHRSVSWYQQTPGQGLQFLFEYFSETQRNKGNFPGRFSGRQFSNSRSEMNVSTLELGDSALYLCASSPRQFSTDTQYFGPGTRLTVL.

The chain employs TRBV19 and TRBJ1-2, with D possibly TRBD1 on 5 matching bases. Trimming pared 9 bases from V and 0 bases from J, leaving 17 bases between. The CDR3 has 15 amino acids. CDR1 is LNHDA, CDR2 SQIVND, per germline (reference sequence). The CDR3 sequence: CASRGDPTTNYGYTF. CDR3 nucleotide sequence: TGTGCCAGCCGGGGGGACCCCACAACTAACTATGGCTACACCTTC.

In this sample, this clone turned up once. V usage is TRBV7-2 and J usage is TRBJ2-5, with D tentatively TRBD1 (7 bases). The CDR3 length is 17 residues. Trimming took 7 bases from V and 4 from J, leaving 25 bases between them. Germline CDR1 is SGHTA and CDR2 is FQGNSA. The CDR3 is CASTMPTGLLGGETQYF. CDR3 nucleotide sequence: TGTGCCAGCACGATGCCGACAGGGCTCCTGGGAGGAGAGACCCAGTACTTC. Full variable domain (rest looked up from reference TRBV7-2 and TRBJ2-5): GAGVSQSPSNKVTEKGKDVELRCDPISGHTALYWYRQSLGQGLEFLIYFQGNSAPDKSGLPSDRFSAERTGGSVSTLTIQRTQQEDSAVYLCASTMPTGLLGGETQYFGPGTRLLVL.

The rearrangement links TRBV2 to TRBJ2-1, with D possibly TRBD2 on 6 matching bases. Germline V gene sequence: CDR1 SNHLY, CDR2 FYNNEI. The CDR3 has 14 amino acids. Trimming left V 6 bases short and J 8 bases short, with 17 bases between. The CDR3, as DNA: TGTGCCAGCAGGGCGGGAACAATCCTCGATGAGCAGTTCTTC. Amino acid sequence: CASRAGTILDEQFF. Supplemented by reference TRBV2 and TRBJ2-1, the full variable domain reads EPEVTQTPSHQVTQMGQEVILRCVPISNHLYFYWYRQILGQKVEFLVSFYNNEISEKSEIFDDQFSVERPDGSNFTLKIRSTKLEDSAMYFCASRAGTILDEQFFGPGTRLTVL.

The genes are TRBV10-3 and TRBJ2-1, with 11 bases that match TRBD2. The CDR3 covers 15 residues. V lost 5 bases, J lost 1 base, and 1 base stayed unmatched. In germline, CDR1 is ENHRY, CDR2 SYGVKD. CDR3 in DNA: TGTGCCATCAGTCGGACTAGCGGGTCCTACAATGAGCAGTTCTTC. Protein sequence: CAISRTSGSYNEQFF.

V is TRBV19 and J is TRBJ2-7, with 9 bases identical to TRBD2. V shed 4 bases, J shed 1 base, and the junction held 5 bases outside the gene matches. The length of the CDR3 is 15 residues. Germline V gives CDR1 LNHDA, CDR2 SQIVND (reference sequence). The CDR3 nucleotides read TGTGCCAGTAGTACGAAGCGGGGGGATTCCTACGAGCAGTACTTC. Translation gives CASSTKRGDSYEQYF.

This clone has only a few counts. The chain is built from TRBV30 and TRBJ2-3; D perhaps matches TRBD1 (6 bases). This CDR3 is built from 14 residues. Trimming left V 3 bases short and J 0 bases short, with 10 bases between. In germline, CDR1 is GTSNPN, CDR2 SVGIG (reference sequence). The CDR3 spells CAWRGHASTDTQYF. CDR3 DNA sequence: TGTGCCTGGAGGGGACACGCTAGCACAGATACGCAGTATTTT.

The rearrangement joins TRBV9 to TRBJ1-6; 7 positions agree with TRBD1. Germline V gives CDR1 SGDLS, CDR2 YYNGEE. V dropped 7 bases and J dropped 9; count of bases not matched to a gene: 10. The CDR3 is made up of 14 amino acids. The CDR3 is CASGATGNFSPLHF. CDR3 bases: TGTGCCAGCGGGGCGACAGGGAACTTTTCACCCCTCCACTTT.

The chain links TRBV5-8 to TRBJ1-3, with D possibly matching TRBD1 (6 bases). The germline V and J ends were trimmed by 4 bases and 0 bases, with 14 bases remaining between them. Germline V CDR1 and CDR2: SGHTS, YDEGEE. The CDR3 extends over 16 amino acids. CDR3: CASSPPDRASGNTIYF. CDR3 bases: TGTGCCAGCAGCCCGCCGGACAGAGCCTCTGGAAACACCATATATTTT.

The rearrangement uses TRBV30 and TRBJ2-7, with a weak D call TRBD1 (8 bases). The germline CDR1 and CDR2 sequences are GTSNPN and SVGIG (reference sequence). The CDR3 sequence is 16 residues long. Trimming removed 3 bases at V and 2 bases at J, with 20 bases between. This CDR3 reads CAWSQITGGVAYEQYF. The DNA of the CDR3 is TGTGCCTGGAGCCAGATAACAGGGGGGGTAGCCTACGAGCAGTACTTC.